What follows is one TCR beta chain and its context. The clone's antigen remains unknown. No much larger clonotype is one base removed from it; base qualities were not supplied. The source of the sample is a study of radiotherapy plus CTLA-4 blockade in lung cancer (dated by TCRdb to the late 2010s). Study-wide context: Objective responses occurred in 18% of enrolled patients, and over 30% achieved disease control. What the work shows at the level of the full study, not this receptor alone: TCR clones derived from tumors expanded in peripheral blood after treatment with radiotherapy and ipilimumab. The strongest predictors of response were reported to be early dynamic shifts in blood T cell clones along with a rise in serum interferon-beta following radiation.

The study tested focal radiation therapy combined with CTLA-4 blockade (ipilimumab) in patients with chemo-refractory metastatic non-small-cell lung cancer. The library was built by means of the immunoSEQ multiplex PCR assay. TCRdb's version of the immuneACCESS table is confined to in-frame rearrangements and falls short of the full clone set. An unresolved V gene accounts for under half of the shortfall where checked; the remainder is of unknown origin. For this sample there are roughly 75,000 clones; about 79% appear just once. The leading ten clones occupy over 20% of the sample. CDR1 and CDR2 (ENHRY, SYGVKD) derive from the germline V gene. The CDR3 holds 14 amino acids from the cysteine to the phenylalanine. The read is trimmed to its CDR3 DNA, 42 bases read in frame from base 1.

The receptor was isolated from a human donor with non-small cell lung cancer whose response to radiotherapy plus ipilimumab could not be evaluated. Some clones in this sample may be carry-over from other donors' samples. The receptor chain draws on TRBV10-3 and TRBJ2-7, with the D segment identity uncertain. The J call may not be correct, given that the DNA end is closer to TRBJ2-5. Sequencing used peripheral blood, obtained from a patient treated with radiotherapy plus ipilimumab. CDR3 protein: CAISENQSGETQYF. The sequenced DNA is TGTGCCATCAGTGAGAACCAATCTGGGGAGACCCAGTACTTC.